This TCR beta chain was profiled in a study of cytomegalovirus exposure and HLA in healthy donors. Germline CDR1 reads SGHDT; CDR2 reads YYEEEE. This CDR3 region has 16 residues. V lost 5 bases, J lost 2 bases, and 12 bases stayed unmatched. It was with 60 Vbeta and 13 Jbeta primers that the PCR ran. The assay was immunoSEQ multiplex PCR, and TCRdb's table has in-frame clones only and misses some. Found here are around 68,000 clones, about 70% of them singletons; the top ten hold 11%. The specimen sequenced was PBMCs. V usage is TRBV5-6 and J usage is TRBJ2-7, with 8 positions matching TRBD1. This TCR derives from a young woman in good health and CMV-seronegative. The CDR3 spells CASRHAGGTTAYEQYF. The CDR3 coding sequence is TGTGCCAGCAGGCATGCAGGGGGCACTACGGCCTACGAGCAGTACTTC.